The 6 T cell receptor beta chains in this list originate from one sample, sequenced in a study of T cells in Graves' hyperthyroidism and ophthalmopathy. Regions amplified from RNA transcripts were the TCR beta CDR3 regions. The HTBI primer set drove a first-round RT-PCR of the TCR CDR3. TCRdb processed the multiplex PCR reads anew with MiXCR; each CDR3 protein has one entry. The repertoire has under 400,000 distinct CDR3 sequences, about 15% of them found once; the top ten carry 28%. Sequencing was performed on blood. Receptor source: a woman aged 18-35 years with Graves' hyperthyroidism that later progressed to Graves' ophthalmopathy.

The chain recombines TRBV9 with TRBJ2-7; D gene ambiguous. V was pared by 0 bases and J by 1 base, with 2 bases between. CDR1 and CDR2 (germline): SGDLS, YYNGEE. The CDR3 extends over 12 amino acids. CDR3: CASSVASYEQYF. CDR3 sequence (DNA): TGTGCCAGCAGCGTAGCTTCCTACGAGCAGTACTTC.

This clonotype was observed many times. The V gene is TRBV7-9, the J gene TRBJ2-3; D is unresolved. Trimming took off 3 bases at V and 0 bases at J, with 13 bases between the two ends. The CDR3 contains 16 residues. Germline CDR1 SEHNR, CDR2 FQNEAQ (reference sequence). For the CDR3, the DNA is TGTGCCAGCAGCTTTTTTCACGACACTAGCACAGATACGCAGTATTTT. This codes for CASSFFHDTSTDTQYF.

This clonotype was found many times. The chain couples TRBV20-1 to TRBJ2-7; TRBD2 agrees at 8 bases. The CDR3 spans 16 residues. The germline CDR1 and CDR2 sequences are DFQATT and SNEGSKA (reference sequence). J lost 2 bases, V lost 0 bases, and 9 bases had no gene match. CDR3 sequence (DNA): TGCAGTGCTAGAGATGCCCTACGGGAGGGGACCTACGAGCAGTACTTC. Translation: CSARDALREGTYEQYF.

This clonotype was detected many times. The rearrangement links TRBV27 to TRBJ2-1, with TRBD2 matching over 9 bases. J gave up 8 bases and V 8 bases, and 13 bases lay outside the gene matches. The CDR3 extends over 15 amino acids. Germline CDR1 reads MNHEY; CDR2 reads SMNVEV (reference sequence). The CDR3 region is CASATGASGNHEQFF. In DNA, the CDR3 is TGTGCCAGCGCAACAGGGGCTAGCGGGAACCATGAGCAGTTCTTC.

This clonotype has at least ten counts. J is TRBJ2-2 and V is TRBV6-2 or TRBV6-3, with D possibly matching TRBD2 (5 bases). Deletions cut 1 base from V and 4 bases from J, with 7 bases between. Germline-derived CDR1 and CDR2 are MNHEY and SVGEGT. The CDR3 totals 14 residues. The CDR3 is CASSYLDFTGELFF. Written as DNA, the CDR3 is TGTGCCAGCAGTTACTTGGACTTCACCGGGGAGCTGTTTTTT.

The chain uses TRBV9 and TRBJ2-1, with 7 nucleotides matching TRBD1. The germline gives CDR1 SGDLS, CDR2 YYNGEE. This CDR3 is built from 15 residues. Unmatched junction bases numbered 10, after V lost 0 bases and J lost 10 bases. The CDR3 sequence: CASSVVGGPHGEQFF. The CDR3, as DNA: TGTGCCAGCAGCGTAGTAGGGGGCCCCCATGGGGAGCAGTTCTTC.